A single sample is the source of the 11 T cell receptor beta chains below, sequenced in a study of cytomegalovirus exposure and HLA in healthy donors. Primers: 60 Vbeta forward and 13 Jbeta reverse. Sequencing used immunoSEQ multiplex PCR; TCRdb keeps in-frame clones, though not all of them. The table lists 110,000 to 150,000 clones, just under 85% of them singletons. Material: PBMCs. These receptors all come from a woman aged 55-70 years in good health and CMV-seropositive.

The genes are TRBV7-9 and TRBJ1-3; tentatively, D is TRBD1 (5 bases). Germline CDR1 reads SEHNR; CDR2 reads FQNEAQ (reference sequence). Trimming removed 5 bases from V and 8 bases from J, with 10 bases in between. The CDR3 extends over 12 amino acids. CDR3 nucleotide sequence: TGTGCCAGCAGCCTTCAAGGGGACACCATATATTTT. Its translation is CASSLQGDTIYF.

The V call is TRBV7-6, the J call TRBJ2-1; D is possibly TRBD2 (6 bases). The CDR3 is 16 amino acids. V was pared by 5 bases and J by 0 bases, with 14 bases between. CDR1 and CDR2 (germline): SGHVS, FNYEAQ. CDR3 coding DNA: TGTGCCAGCAGCCCAACACTAGCAAGCTCCTACAATGAGCAGTTCTTC. It codes for CASSPTLASSYNEQFF.

J is TRBJ2-7 and V is TRBV28; no clear D gene. Germline loops: CDR1 MDHEN, CDR2 SYDVKM. V gave up 5 bases and J gave up 3 bases, with 11 bases separating them. The CDR3 is made up of 13 amino acids. CDR3 DNA sequence: TGTGCCAGCAGTGAATCAGGAAACTACGAGCAGTACTTC. Translated: CASSESGNYEQYF.

This clone was counted once. The chain uses TRBV7-3 and TRBJ2-3, with TRBD2 identical over 14 bases. Germline loops: CDR1 SGHTA, CDR2 FQGTGA. The CDR3 extends over 19 amino acids. Trimming cost V 5 bases and J 4 bases; bases outside gene matches: 14. CDR3 bases: TGTGCCAGCAGCGGCTCGGGACTAGCGGGAGCATTCAGGGCAGATACGCAGTATTTT. It is translated as CASSGSGLAGAFRADTQYF.

The V call is TRBV7-9, the J call TRBJ2-2; weak D call: TRBD2 (6 bases). The CDR3 runs to 17 residues. V lost 5 bases, J lost 0 bases, and 16 bases lay in between. The germline CDR1 and CDR2 sequences are SEHNR and FQNEAQ (reference sequence). The CDR3 region has the DNA TGTGCCAGCAGCGCTGCACGGGGAGGACCGAACACCGGGGAGCTGTTTTTT. Translated, it gives CASSAARGGPNTGELFF.

The chain carries TRBV6-4 and TRBJ2-5; 8 bases agree with TRBD2. Germline V gene lookup returns CDR1 MRHNA and CDR2 SNTAGT. J was trimmed by 5 bases and V by 5 bases; bases with no gene match: 10. The CDR3 is made up of 15 amino acids. CDR3: CASSPGEGGRETQYF. CDR3 nucleotide sequence: TGTGCCAGCAGTCCAGGTGAGGGCGGGAGGGAGACCCAGTACTTC.

Of note for this clone: Mismatch with germline at one junction end may stem from a read error. This chain links TRBV30 with TRBJ1-4; possibly TRBD1 for D (5 bases). The germline gives CDR1 GTSNPN, CDR2 SVGIG (reference sequence). This CDR3 contains 14 residues. The CDR3 sequence is CAWSPDSLNQKLFF. The CDR3 DNA sequence: TGTGCCTGGAGCCCCGACAGCCTTAATCAAAAACTGTTTTTT.

A note on this clone: This sample also contains other DNA sequences that code for the same CDR3. The chain employs TRBV5-1 and TRBJ2-1; perhaps TRBD1 as D (6 bases). Trimming stripped 2 bases from V and 10 bases from J, with 7 bases between. CDR1 is SGHRS, CDR2 YFSETQ, per germline. The CDR3 spans 11 residues. The CDR3 DNA reads TGCGCCAGCAGCTTAACAGGGGAGCAGTTCTTC. This encodes CASSLTGEQFF.

The chain has TRBV28 and TRBJ2-7; TRBD1 might be the D (9 bases). The CDR3 totals 17 residues. V was trimmed by 7 bases and J by 6 bases, leaving 28 bases between them. CDR1 and CDR2 (germline): MDHEN, SYDVKM. The CDR3 region is CASTSYEPGQGLGEQYF. CDR3 nucleotides: TGTGCCAGCACCTCCTATGAACCGGGACAGGGACTAGGCGAGCAGTACTTC. Full variable domain (rest looked up from reference TRBV28 and TRBJ2-7): DVKVTQSSRYLVKRTGEKVFLECVQDMDHENMFWYRQDPGLGLRLIYFSYDVKMKEKGDIPEGYSVSREKKERFSLILESASTNQTSMYLCASTSYEPGQGLGEQYFGPGTRLTVT.

The gene calls are TRBV6-5 and TRBJ2-1; perhaps TRBD2 as D (6 bases). CDR3 length: 14 residues. V lost 0 bases and J 7 bases, leaving 10 bases between the germline ends. Germline V gene data show CDR1 as MNHEY and CDR2 as SVGAGI. CDR3 region: CASSYSMEGNEQFF. As DNA, the CDR3 is TGTGCCAGCAGTTACTCGATGGAGGGTAATGAGCAGTTCTTC.

This chain uses TRBV25-1 with TRBJ2-1; D may be TRBD2 (6 bases). This CDR3 comprises 12 residues. Germline V gives CDR1 MGHDK, CDR2 SYGVNS. V lost 3 bases, J lost 15 bases, and 15 bases lay in between. CDR3 in DNA: TGTGCCAGCAGTGACCTCGGGAGTATAGCGTTCTTC. Residues: CASSDLGSIAFF. The full variable domain, rest sourced from reference TRBV25-1 and TRBJ2-1, is EADIYQTPRYLVIGTGKKITLECSQTMGHDKMYWYQQDPGMELHLIHYSYGVNSTEKGDLSSESTVSRIRTEHFPLTLESARPSHTSQYLCASSDLGSIAFFGPGTRLTVL.